Below are 18 T cell receptor beta chains sequenced from a single sample in a study of T cell repertoires in cytomegalovirus infection. These TCRs' antigens remain unknown. From the reads, TCRdb called clonotypes with MiXCR, one entry per CDR3 protein. The data contain about 890,000 distinct CDR3 sequences, around 32% of them seen just once; the ten biggest clones take up roughly an eighth. The sequencing here drew on cultured CD8+ T cells from PBMCs, taken from culture after CMV antigen stimulation. These TCRs come from a human donor in good health (CMV status not recorded). Some clones in this sample may be carry-over from other donors' samples.

This clonotype was counted only a few times. The V and J genes are TRBV7-9 and TRBJ2-5; 14 bases line up with TRBD2. J lost 4 bases, V lost 5 bases, and 3 bases had no gene match. This CDR3 is 15 amino acids long. Germline V gives CDR1 SEHNR, CDR2 FQNEAQ (reference sequence). Written as DNA, the CDR3 is TGTGCCAGCAGCGTCGGGACTAGCGGGGGAGAGACCCAGTACTTC. It translates to CASSVGTSGGETQYF. Variable domain in full (rest from reference TRBV7-9 and TRBJ2-5): DTGVSQNPRHKITKRGQNVTFRCDPISEHNRLYWYRQTLGQGPEFLTYFQNEAQLEKSRLLSDRFSAERPKGSFSTLEIQRTEQGDSAMYLCASSVGTSGGETQYFGPGTRLLVL.

This clonotype appeared many times. The chain uses TRBV7-9 and TRBJ1-1; D is unclear. The V end was cut by 3 bases, the J end by 2 bases, with 10 bases between. Germline-derived CDR1 and CDR2 are SEHNR and FQNEAQ (reference sequence). The CDR3 sequence is 14 residues long. The DNA of the CDR3 is TGTGCCAGCAGCTTGAGAGGACCAAACACTGAAGCTTTCTTT. Protein: CASSLRGPNTEAFF.

The V gene is TRBV6-2 or TRBV6-3, the J gene TRBJ2-7; the D gene is possibly TRBD1 (6 bases). CDR1 is MNHEY and CDR2 is SVGEGT in the germline V gene. Trimming took off 0 bases at V and 2 bases at J, with 11 bases between the two ends. The CDR3 covers 15 residues. CDR3 sequence reads: CASSYSAGDPYEQYV. As DNA, the CDR3 is TGTGCCAGCAGTTACTCGGCAGGGGACCCCTACGAGCAGTACGTC.

Concerning this clonotype: One end of the junction does not line up with germline, which may come from a read error. This chain connects TRBV4-3 to TRBJ2-3; D is possibly TRBD1 or TRBD2 (6 bases each). The V gene's germline CDR1 is LGHNA and CDR2 YSLEER. This CDR3 is 15 amino acids long. As DNA, the CDR3 is TGCGCCAACAGCCAAGGGGGGATCGGCACAGATACGCAGTATTTT. Protein: CANSQGGIGTDTQYF.

This chain uses TRBV12-3 or TRBV12-4 with TRBJ2-7; possibly TRBD1 for D (6 bases). This CDR3 has 14 residues. The ends were cut back, 5 bases at V and 1 base at J, with 12 bases in the middle. CDR3 protein: CASSLGDTSYEQYF. CDR3 nucleotides: TGTGCCAGCAGTCTGGGGGACACTTCCTACGAGCAGTACTTC.

Only a few counts were recorded for this clonotype. The V and J genes are TRBV7-9 and TRBJ1-2, with TRBD1 matching over 7 bases. In germline, CDR1 is SEHNR, CDR2 FQNEAQ (reference sequence). Germline trimming cut 5 bases from V and 0 bases from J; bases unmatched to any gene: 12. The CDR3 has 17 amino acids. CDR3 DNA: TGTGCCAGCAGCCACCGGGACAGTCGGGCTGCTAACTATGGCTACACCTTC. Translation: CASSHRDSRAANYGYTF.

This clonotype has just a few counts. The chain has TRBV19 and TRBJ1-1; no clear D gene. Trimming cost V 1 base and J 6 bases, with 6 bases left between them. This CDR3 has 12 amino acids. Germline CDR1 reads LNHDA; CDR2 reads SQIVND (reference sequence). The CDR3: CASSIGSPEAFF. DNA of the CDR3: TGTGCCAGTAGTATAGGTTCCCCTGAAGCTTTCTTT.

J is TRBJ2-5 and V is TRBV4-1, with 8 positions matching TRBD2. Trimming removed 0 bases from V and 5 bases from J; junction bases left unmatched: 2. The CDR3 has 14 amino acids. Germline CDR1 is MGHRA and CDR2 is YSYEKL. This CDR3 reads CASSQERGAETQYF. Here the CDR3 DNA reads TGCGCCAGCAGCCAAGAGCGGGGGGCTGAGACCCAGTACTTC.

CDR3 sequence (DNA): TGTGCCAGCAGTTTCTCGGGACAGGGCGGTGAGCAGTACTTC. Translation: CASSFSGQGGEQYF. The rearrangement links TRBV27 to TRBJ2-7; 9 nucleotides align to TRBD1. V lost 3 bases to trimming and J lost 7 bases; unmatched junction nucleotides: 7. The CDR3 length is 14 residues. Germline V gene sequence: CDR1 MNHEY, CDR2 SMNVEV (reference sequence).

The chain has TRBV5-4 and TRBJ2-7; 7 bases fit TRBD1. The germline V gene has CDR1 SGHNT and CDR2 YYREEE (reference sequence). With 5 bases clipped from V and 5 bases from J, the junction kept 4 bases outside the gene matches. The CDR3 is 12 residues long. This CDR3 reads CASRNTGDEQYF. The CDR3, as DNA: TGTGCCAGCAGGAATACAGGGGACGAGCAGTACTTC. Based on the CDR3 plus reference TRBV5-4 and TRBJ2-7, the full variable domain is ETGVTQSPTHLIKTRGQQVTLRCSSQSGHNTVSWYQQALGQGPQFIFQYYREEENGRGNFPPRFSGLQFPNYSSELNVNALELDDSALYLCASRNTGDEQYFGPGTRLTVT.

The chain recombines TRBV12-3 or TRBV12-4 with TRBJ2-3, with 9 bases lining up with TRBD2. The CDR3 runs to 15 residues. The junction had 5 bases not matched to a gene; V was cut back by 2 bases and J by 5 bases. The CDR3 DNA sequence: TGTGCCAGCAGTTTAAGAGCGGGGGGAGAAGATACGCAGTATTTT. Translation: CASSLRAGGEDTQYF.

This clonotype was observed many times. The J gene is TRBJ1-5, the V gene TRBV7-2; D gene unclear. Trimming pared 5 bases from V and 0 bases from J, leaving 5 bases between. Germline V gene lookup returns CDR1 SGHTA and CDR2 FQGNSA. The CDR3 is 13 residues long. The CDR3 loop is CASSPGSNQPQHF. The DNA of the CDR3 is TGTGCCAGCAGCCCAGGTAGCAATCAGCCCCAGCATTTT.

This clonotype showed up just a few times. This rearrangement joins TRBV4-2 to TRBJ2-7; D gene uncertain. Per the germline V gene, CDR1 is LGHNA and CDR2 is YNFKEQ. V lost 1 base and J 4 bases, leaving 17 bases between the germline ends. The CDR3 totals 16 residues. CDR3 in amino acids: CASSQGEDLWPYEQYF. The CDR3 nucleotides read TGTGCCAGCAGCCAAGGAGAGGACCTTTGGCCGTACGAGCAGTACTTC.

This clonotype was counted many times. The chain has TRBV6-1 and TRBJ2-1; D could derive from TRBD1 or TRBD2 (6 bases each). The CDR3 has 15 amino acids. Germline CDR1 and CDR2: MNHNS and SASEGT. Trimming removed 2 bases from V and 1 base from J, with 9 bases in between. CDR3 nucleotides: TGTGCCAGCAGTGAACCGGGGGCTTCCTACAATGAGCAGTTCTTC. Protein: CASSEPGASYNEQFF.

This clonotype showed up just a few times. The rearrangement joins TRBV27 to TRBJ2-7, with D possibly being TRBD1 (5 bases). The CDR3 spans 13 residues. With 6 bases removed from V and 6 bases from J, the gap between germline ends came to 15 bases. Germline lookup yields CDR1 MNHEY and CDR2 SMNVEV (reference sequence). For the CDR3, the DNA is TGTGCCAGCAGGGGGCGATTGGCCCGCGAGCAGTACTTC. It yields the protein CASRGRLAREQYF.

This clonotype came up many times. The chain links TRBV12-3 or TRBV12-4 to TRBJ1-1, with D unresolved. V lost 6 bases and J 2 bases, leaving 10 bases between the germline ends. The CDR3 spans 13 residues. The CDR3 DNA is TGTGCCAGCAGCTTAACTAGTAACACTGAAGCTTTCTTT. Protein sequence: CASSLTSNTEAFF.

A few counts support this clonotype. The V call is TRBV9, the J call TRBJ2-3; D is undetermined. Trimming removed 0 bases from V and 2 bases from J, with 4 bases in between. CDR3 size: 13 residues. Germline CDR1 and CDR2: SGDLS and YYNGEE. As DNA, the CDR3 is TGTGCCAGCAGCGTAGTACCCACAGATACGCAGTATTTT. Its protein product is CASSVVPTDTQYF.

The CDR3 coding sequence is TGTGCCATCCTCGACAGGGAAACAGGGGCCAACGTCCTGACTTTC. Translated, it gives CAILDRETGANVLTF. The V and J genes are TRBV2 and TRBJ2-6, with 7 bases identical to TRBD1. Germline V gene data show CDR1 as SNHLY and CDR2 as FYNNEI. This CDR3 has 15 residues. Trimming at V came to 10 bases and at J to 4 bases, leaving 10 bases not matched to a gene.